Sequencing of this TCR beta chain was carried out in a study of control samples from healthy donors and cancer patients. This clone was detected only once. Profiled with immunoSEQ multiplex PCR; TCRdb holds only in-frame clones, not every one. The table lists about 81,000 clones, 94% of them singletons, with 4.8% in the top ten. The CDR3 is made up of 13 amino acids. With V trimmed by 2 bases and J by 6 bases, 1 base remained unmatched. Germline V CDR1 and CDR2: SGHVS, FNYEAQ. The rearrangement links TRBV7-6 to TRBJ2-1; 7 nucleotides match TRBD1. This TCR was sampled from a woman in her late teens or twenties in good health. Sequences were obtained from blood. The chain's CDR3 is CASSLRGLNEQFF. Here the CDR3 DNA reads TGTGCCAGCAGCTTAAGGGGGCTCAATGAGCAGTTCTTC.